These T cell receptor beta chains were read from a single sample in a study of T cell changes during pregnancy in multiple sclerosis. Data came from immunoSEQ multiplex PCR; TCRdb stores just in-frame clones and leaves some out. The table includes 70,000 to 100,000 clones, about 93% detected once. The specimen comprised peripheral blood, sampled in the first trimester of pregnancy. The source of these receptors is a female donor with multiple sclerosis, enrolled in a pregnancy study. The CDR3 runs from the conserved cysteine through the conserved F or W. D genes are given only for firm matches. Not every row has a clone size; where given, it reads once, few, many or a size class.

size	D	J	V	DNA	CDR3
once	TRBD2	TRBJ2-7	TRBV5-1	TGCGCCAGCAGTGGGGGGGACTCACCGGCCTACGAGCAGTACTTC	CASSGGDSPAYEQYF
once	TRBD1	TRBJ1-1	TRBV5-8	TGTGCCAGCAGCTTGGGACAGGGAAGGGGTGAAGCTTTCTTT	CASSLGQGRGEAFF
-	TRBD1	TRBJ1-1	TRBV5-1	TGCGCCAGCAGCCAGGCGGGGACAGCGAACACTGAAGCTTTCTTT	CASSQAGTANTEAFF
-	TRBD2	TRBJ2-3	TRBV2	TGTGCCAGCAGTGCCCTAGCGGGGGGGCCGAGAACAGATACGCAGTATTTT	CASSALAGGPRTDTQYF
-	-	TRBJ2-1	TRBV7-3	TGTGCCAGCAGCCCGCAACTAGCTTCCGTCCATGAGCAGTTCTTC	CASSPQLASVHEQFF
-	-	TRBJ1-3	TRBV11-2	TGTGCCAGCAGCTTAGGGGGGGGATCCCGCGCTGGAAACACCATATATTTT	CASSLGGGSRAGNTIYF
-	TRBD2	TRBJ2-7	TRBV5-1	TGCGCCAGCAGCTGGGGGGGAGGGAACGACGAGCAGTACTTC	CASSWGGGNDEQYF
once	-	TRBJ1-4	TRBV6-6	TGTGCCAGCAGCCAGATCAGGGCACCGGGTGAAAAACTGTTTTTT	CASSQIRAPGEKLFF
-	-	TRBJ2-2	TRBV5-1	TGCGCCAGCAGCTTGGCCCCACAGCCCGGGGAGCTGTTTTTT	CASSLAPQPGELFF
-	-	TRBJ2-3	TRBV5-5	TGTGCCAGCAGCCCAATGCCCAGGGAGGAGTCGGGAAATACGCAGTATTTT	CASSPMPREESGNTQYF
-	TRBD2	TRBJ2-2	TRBV27	TGTGCCAGCAGTTCCTTTGGACTAGCGGGGAACACCGGGGAGCTGTTTTTT	CASSSFGLAGNTGELFF
-	TRBD1	TRBJ1-5	TRBV7-2	TGTGCCAGCAGCGTTAATGGACAGGGATTGAATCAGCCCCAGCATTTT	CASSVNGQGLNQPQHF
once	-	TRBJ2-7	TRBV2	TGTGCCAGCTCGGGACAAAATATCTACGAGCAGTACTTC	CASSGQNIYEQYF
-	-	TRBJ2-5	TRBV7-2	TGTGCCAGCAGGGTGACCAGGGAAGGGGCCCAGTACTTC	CASRVTREGAQYF
-	-	TRBJ2-3	TRBV28	TGTGCCAGCAGTGGTGCGGGCGGAGGAACAGATACGCAGTATTTT	CASSGAGGGTDTQYF
-	-	TRBJ2-1	TRBV2	TGTGCCAACGTAGTCTCCTACAATGAGCAGTTCTTC	CANVVSYNEQFF
-	-	TRBJ1-6	TRBV10-3	TGTGCCATCAGTAACAGTCTCAATAATTCACCCCTCCACTTT	CAISNSLNNSPLHF
-	TRBD2	TRBJ2-1	TRBV19	TGTGCCAGTCACCAGGCTAGCGGAGACAATGAGCAGTTCTTC	CASHQASGDNEQFF
-	-	TRBJ1-5	TRBV7-2	TGTGCCAGCAGCTTATGGCCAGGCCAGCCCCAGCATTTT	CASSLWPGQPQHF
-	TRBD2	TRBJ2-5	TRBV7-9	TGTGCCAGCAGCGAAGTTCGGGGGGAAGAGACCCAGTACTTC	CASSEVRGEETQYF
-	-	TRBJ1-1	TRBV9	TGTGCCAGCAGCTCCACCGGGAGGGGTGGCACTGAAGCTTTCTTT	CASSSTGRGGTEAFF
-	TRBD1	TRBJ1-5	TRBV10-3	TGTGCCATCAGTCGACAGGGCGATAGCAATCAGCCCCAGCATTTT	CAISRQGDSNQPQHF
-	TRBD2	TRBJ2-1	TRBV7-3	TGTGCCAGCAGCTCTCTAGGCCCCGGACTAGCGGGGGGGAGCTCCTACAATGAGCAGTTCTTC	CASSSLGPGLAGGSSYNEQFF
-	TRBD1	TRBJ2-2	TRBV7-2	TGTGCCAGCAGCTTTAACAGGGGAAGAGAGGGGGAGCTGTTTTTT	CASSFNRGREGELFF
once	-	TRBJ2-1	TRBV10-3	TGTGCCATCAGGAAAGGCCGGGACTTAGTGATCAATGAGCAGTTCTTC	CAIRKGRDLVINEQFF
-	TRBD2	TRBJ2-1	TRBV28	TGTGCCAGCTTAGCGGGAGGGCCTTACAATGAGCAGTTCTTC	CASLAGGPYNEQFF
-	-	TRBJ2-2	TRBV27	TGTGCCAGCAGTGAGGTGGCCGGGGAGCTGTTTTTT	CASSEVAGELFF
-	-	TRBJ2-2	TRBV29-1	TGCAGCGCCCACAGGGTCGGGAACACCGGGGAGCTGTTTTTT	CSAHRVGNTGELFF
-	-	TRBJ1-2	TRBV6-1	TGTGCCAGCAGTGAAGGGTTTAGGACAAGCTATGGCTACACCTTC	CASSEGFRTSYGYTF
-	TRBD1	TRBJ1-5	TRBV18	TGTGCCAGCTCACCCTCCTTCGTGACAGGGATCGTTCAGCCCCAGCATTTT	CASSPSFVTGIVQPQHF
-	-	TRBJ1-1	TRBV9	TGTGCCAGCACCTCAGGGGAGAACACTGAAGCTTTCTTT	CASTSGENTEAFF
-	TRBD2	TRBJ2-2	TRBV7-9	TGTGCCAGCAGCCCCACTAGCGGGTGGAACACCGGGGAGCTGTTTTTT	CASSPTSGWNTGELFF
-	-	TRBJ1-1	TRBV7-2	TGTGCCAGCAGCTTAGTCTCAGGGACTGAAGCTTTCTTT	CASSLVSGTEAFF
-	-	TRBJ2-5	TRBV5-1	TGCGCCAGCAGCTTGACAGGGCCCGGGACCCAGTACTTC	CASSLTGPGTQYF
-	-	TRBJ2-7	TRBV7-9	TGTGCCAGCAGCTTAGTGGTTGGGACACCCTCCTACGAGCAGTACTTC	CASSLVVGTPSYEQYF
-	TRBD2	TRBJ2-1	TRBV4-2	TGTGCCAGCAGCCGGGGAGGGGCGGGCCCGCACCATGAGCAGTTCTTC	CASSRGGAGPHHEQFF
-	-	TRBJ2-5	TRBV28	TGTGCCAGCAGTTTAGAGGGTCGTTCAGAGACCCAGTACTTC	CASSLEGRSETQYF
-	TRBD1	TRBJ1-2	TRBV6-5	TGTGCCAGCAGTTACAGGACAGGGAGGGGCTACACCTTC	CASSYRTGRGYTF
-	TRBD1	TRBJ2-7	TRBV5-1	TGCGCCAGCAGCTTTTCCCGATGGGGACAGGGGGCCTACTACGAGCAGTACTTC	CASSFSRWGQGAYYEQYF
-	TRBD1	TRBJ2-1	TRBV12-5	TGTGCTAGTGGCTCCCGGGTAGGCGGGACAGGGCTCAATGAGCAGTTCTTC	CASGSRVGGTGLNEQFF
-	-	TRBJ1-1	TRBV10-3	TGTGCCATCAGTGATCAGGGATATTACACTGAAGCTTTCTTT	CAISDQGYYTEAFF
-	-	TRBJ2-1	TRBV7-2	TGTGCCACCCCAACTAGGGGGGGGAGCTCCTACAATGAGCAGTTCTTC	CATPTRGGSSYNEQFF
-	-	TRBJ2-2	TRBV19	TGTGCCAGTAGTCTCGGACTCCCGAACACCGGGGAGCTGTTTTTT	CASSLGLPNTGELFF
-	TRBD2	TRBJ2-6	TRBV2	TGTGCCAGTACGGGGGGAGTCTCTGGGGCCAACGTCCTGACTTTC	CASTGGVSGANVLTF
-	TRBD1	TRBJ2-2	TRBV28	TGTGCCAGCAGCTTCCCAGGGGGCAACGCCGGGGAGCTGTTTTTT	CASSFPGGNAGELFF